The present entry profiles one TCR beta chain with its context. The repertoire was sequenced with immunoSEQ multiplex PCR; TCRdb's copy has only in-frame clones and lacks some. Among about 97,000 clones, 75% to 95% were seen once, and the ten largest hold 15% to 20%. Between the trimmed V and J ends, which lost 4 bases and 3 bases, there was a span of 14 bases. The CDR3 has 15 residues. Germline CDR1 SGHDN, CDR2 FVKESK. The source of the sample is a study of graft-versus-host responses after intestinal transplantation. Study summary: For approximately three years after anti-thymocyte globulin induction, all recipients took tacrolimus and steroids.

The chain combines TRBV14 with TRBJ2-3; D tentatively reads TRBD1 or TRBD2 (7 bases each). The TCR comes from a human patient who received an intestinal transplant, so some T cells may come from the graft donor. The sample was PBMCs, taken around 68 weeks after intestinal transplant. The CDR3 nucleotides are TGTGCCAGCAGCCCAGGGGGGGGCCCAACAGATACGCAGTATTTT. This encodes CASSPGGGPTDTQYF.